This T cell receptor beta chain originates from a study of blood T cell repertoires in COVID-19. About the study: Italy, Spain and the United States were the sources of the convalescent and acute COVID-19 samples.

Original analysis: Nucleated cell counts were estimated from reference gene primer amplification. Here immunoSEQ multiplex PCR was the method, and the copy in TCRdb shows in-frame clones only, minus some. The V and J calls and clone size were taken over from that table, and D and trimming were inferred from the DNA. The sample has about 200,000 clones, just under 90% seen once. From germline, CDR1 is SEHNR and CDR2 FQNEAQ (reference sequence). There are 13 residues in the CDR3. The V end was cut by 5 bases, the J end by 1 base, with 8 bases between. The sequenced sample was peripheral blood. This sequence originates from a man aged 60 to 69 who had recovered from COVID-19. The rearrangement links TRBV7-9 to TRBJ1-1; D is ambiguous. In DNA form, the CDR3 reads TGTGCCAGCAGCGCCGTACAGAACACTGAAGCTTTCTTT. It translates to CASSAVQNTEAFF.